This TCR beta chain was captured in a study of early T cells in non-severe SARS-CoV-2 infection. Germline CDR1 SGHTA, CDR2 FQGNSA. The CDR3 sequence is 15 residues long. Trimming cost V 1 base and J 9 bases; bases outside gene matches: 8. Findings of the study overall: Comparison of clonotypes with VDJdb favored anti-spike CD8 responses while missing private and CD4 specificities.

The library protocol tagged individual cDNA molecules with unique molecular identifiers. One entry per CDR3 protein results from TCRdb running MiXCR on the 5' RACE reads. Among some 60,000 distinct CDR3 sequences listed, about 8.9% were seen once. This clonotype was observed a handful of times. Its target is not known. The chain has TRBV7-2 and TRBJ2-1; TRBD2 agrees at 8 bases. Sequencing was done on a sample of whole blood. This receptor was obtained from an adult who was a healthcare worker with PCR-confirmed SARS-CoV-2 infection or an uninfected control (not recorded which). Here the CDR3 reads CASSLDSGIEVEQFF. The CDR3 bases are TGTGCCAGCAGCTTAGATAGCGGGATTGAGGTTGAGCAGTTCTTC.